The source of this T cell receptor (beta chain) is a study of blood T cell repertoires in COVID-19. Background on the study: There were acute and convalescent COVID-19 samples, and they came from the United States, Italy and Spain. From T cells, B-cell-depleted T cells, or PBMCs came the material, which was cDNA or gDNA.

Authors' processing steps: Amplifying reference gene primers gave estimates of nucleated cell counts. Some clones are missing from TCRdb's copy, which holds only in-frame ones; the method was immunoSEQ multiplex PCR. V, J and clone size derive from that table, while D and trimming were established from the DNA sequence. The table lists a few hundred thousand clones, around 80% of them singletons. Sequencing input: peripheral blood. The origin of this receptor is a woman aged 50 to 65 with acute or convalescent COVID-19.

As DNA, the CDR3 is TGCGCCAGCAGCTTGGTGTCCGGGGAAGGCACTGAAGCTTTCTTT. This gives the protein CASSLVSGEGTEAFF. The rearrangement joins TRBV5-1 to TRBJ1-1, with D uncertain. The CDR3 totals 15 residues. Germline loops: CDR1 SGHRS, CDR2 YFSETQ. Trimming left V 0 bases short and J 4 bases short, with 13 bases between.